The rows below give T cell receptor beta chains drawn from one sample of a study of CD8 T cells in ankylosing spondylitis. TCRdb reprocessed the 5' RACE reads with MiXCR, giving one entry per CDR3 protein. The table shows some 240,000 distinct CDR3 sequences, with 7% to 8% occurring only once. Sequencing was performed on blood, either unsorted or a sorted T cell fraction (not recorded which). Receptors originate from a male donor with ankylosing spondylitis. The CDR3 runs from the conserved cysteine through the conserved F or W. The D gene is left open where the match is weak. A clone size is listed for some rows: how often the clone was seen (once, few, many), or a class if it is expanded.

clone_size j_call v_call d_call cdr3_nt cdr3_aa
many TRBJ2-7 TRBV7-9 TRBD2 TGTGCCAGCAGCTCACTAGCGGCCCGTCTCTACGAGCAGTACTTC CASSSLAARLYEQYF
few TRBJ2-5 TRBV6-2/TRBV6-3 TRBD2 TGTGCCAGCAGTACTCTTTTTGGGGGGGAACAAGAGACCCAGTACTTC CASSTLFGGEQETQYF
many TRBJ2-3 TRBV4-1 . TGCGCCAGCAGCCGGATCCCCGGGAACCGTGGCACAGATACGCAGTATTTT CASSRIPGNRGTDTQYF
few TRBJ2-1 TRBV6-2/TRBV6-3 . TGTGCCAGCAGTTTCGCATTATCACAGGGACGTTCTACCTACAATGAGCAGTTCTTC CASSFALSQGRSTYNEQFF
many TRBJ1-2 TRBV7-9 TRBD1 TGTGCCAGCAGCTTGGGGACAGCCCATGGCTACACCTTC CASSLGTAHGYTF
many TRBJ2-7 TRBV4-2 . TGTGCCAGCAGCCCCAGGGGGGGAGCAGGTGAGCAGTACTTC CASSPRGGAGEQYF
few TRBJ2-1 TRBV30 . TGTGCCTGGAGTGTACAATCTGGCCGCTCGTTTCTAAATGAGCAGTTCTTC CAWSVQSGRSFLNEQFF
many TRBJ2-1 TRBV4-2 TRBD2 TGTGCCAGCAGCCAACTCCTCGGCGGGAGACGCGCGAATGAGCAGTTCTTC CASSQLLGGRRANEQFF
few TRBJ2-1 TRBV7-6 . TGTGCCAGCAGCTCGTTTAGCGGTGGGGGTGGGCAGTTCTTC CASSSFSGGGGQFF
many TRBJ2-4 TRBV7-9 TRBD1 TGTGCCAGCAGTCACCAACAGGGGGAGGTGGACATTCAGTACTTC CASSHQQGEVDIQYF
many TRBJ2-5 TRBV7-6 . TGTGCCAGCAGCTTAGGGGTGCCTATGGACTTC CASSLGVPMDF
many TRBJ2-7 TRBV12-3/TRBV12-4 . TGTGCCAGCAGTTGGGCCGTTTCCTACGAGCAGTACTTC CASSWAVSYEQYF
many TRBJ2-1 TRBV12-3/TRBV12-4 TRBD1 TGTGCCAGCAGTTTTAGGGGGCAGGGGACGCGGGATGAGCAGTTCTTC CASSFRGQGTRDEQFF
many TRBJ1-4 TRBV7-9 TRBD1 TGTGCCAGCAGCTACAGGGGTCATGAAAAACTGTTTTTT CASSYRGHEKLFF
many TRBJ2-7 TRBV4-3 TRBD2 TGCGCCAGCAGCCAACTAGCGGGGGGGCCGGTTGACGAGCAGTACTTC CASSQLAGGPVDEQYF
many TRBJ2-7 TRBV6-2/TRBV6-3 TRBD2 TGTGCCAGCAGCCAGAACCTAGCGGGATACTCCTACGAGCAGTACTTC CASSQNLAGYSYEQYF
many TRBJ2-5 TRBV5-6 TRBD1 TGTGCCAGCAGCTGGGGGACAGGGAAGAAGACCCAGTACTTC CASSWGTGKKTQYF
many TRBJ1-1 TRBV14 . TGTGCCAGCAGCCACCAGGGTTTCACTGAAGCTTTCTTT CASSHQGFTEAFF
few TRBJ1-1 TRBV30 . TGTGCCTGGAGTGTATTGGACTGGGGGGACACTGAAGCTTTCTTT CAWSVLDWGDTEAFF
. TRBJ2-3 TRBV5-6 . TGTGCCAGCAGCTCACACCCCCCAGATACGCAGTATTTT CASSSHPPDTQYF
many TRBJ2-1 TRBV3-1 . TGTGCCAGCAGCCAAGATAGTGTCGGGATAGTCTACAATGAGCAGTTCTTC CASSQDSVGIVYNEQFF
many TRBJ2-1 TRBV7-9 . TGTGCCAGCAGCTCCGTAATTGAGCAGTTCTTC CASSSVIEQFF
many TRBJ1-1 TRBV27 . TGTGCCAGCAGCCCGAGGGTAAGCCCGTCCGGCACTGAAGCTTTCTTT CASSPRVSPSGTEAFF
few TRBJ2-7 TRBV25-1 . TGTGCCAGCAGTGAATTGAATACCTACGAGCAGTACTTC CASSELNTYEQYF
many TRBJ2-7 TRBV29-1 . TGCAGCGCCTTAGGGGAGGCAGTTCCCTACGAGCAGTACTTC CSALGEAVPYEQYF
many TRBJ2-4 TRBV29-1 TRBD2 TGCAGCGTTGCGGGGGAGGGGAACATTCAGTACTTC CSVAGEGNIQYF
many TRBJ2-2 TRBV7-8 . TGTGCCAGCAGCCCGAGCCGGACGTTGGGGGGCGGGGAGCTGTTTTTT CASSPSRTLGGGELFF
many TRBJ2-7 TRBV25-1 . TGTGCCAGCAGTGAAGTCGGAGGGCAGGCACACGAGCAGTACTTC CASSEVGGQAHEQYF
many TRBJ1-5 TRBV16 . TGTGCCAGCAGCCGACCGCAGCTTAATCAGCCCCAGCATTTT CASSRPQLNQPQHF
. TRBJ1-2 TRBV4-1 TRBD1 TGCGCCAGCAGCCAAGACAGGGTCCGGGACAGGGCCTTCGGCTACACCTTC CASSQDRVRDRAFGYTF
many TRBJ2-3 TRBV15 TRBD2 TGTGCCACCAGCAGAGCTAGCGGGAGGGCCCCGTATTTT CATSRASGRAPYF
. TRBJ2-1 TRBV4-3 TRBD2 TGCGCCAGCAGGGAAACTAGCGGAAACCGCCAGGAGCAGTTCTTC CASRETSGNRQEQFF
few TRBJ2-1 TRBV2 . TGTGCCGTACAGACAAAGAGCTCCTACAATGAGCAGTTCTTC CAVQTKSSYNEQFF
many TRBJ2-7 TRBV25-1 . TGTGCCAGCAGTGTGGGGTTCGTCCCCTACGAGCAGTACTTC CASSVGFVPYEQYF
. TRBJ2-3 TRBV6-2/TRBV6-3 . TGTGCCAGCAGCTTGACTAGTTTTGGCACAGATACGCAGTATTTT CASSLTSFGTDTQYF
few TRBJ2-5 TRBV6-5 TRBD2 TGTGCCAGCAGCCCTCCTAGCGGGGAGTCGTACTTC CASSPPSGESYF
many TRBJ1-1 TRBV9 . TGTGCCAGCAGCGTAGCTCAATATCCGGGACCCCGGCCCAACACTGAAGCTTTCTTT CASSVAQYPGPRPNTEAFF
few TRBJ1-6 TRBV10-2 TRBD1 TGCGCCAGCACTAACCAGGGGGGATTTAATTCACCCCTCCACTTT CASTNQGGFNSPLHF
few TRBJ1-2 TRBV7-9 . TGTGCCAGCAGCCCCCCCGGGGAGTACTATGGCTACACCTTC CASSPPGEYYGYTF
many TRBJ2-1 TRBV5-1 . TGCGCCAGCAGCTTGTACAGAGGCAGGGGTGAGCAGTTCTTC CASSLYRGRGEQFF
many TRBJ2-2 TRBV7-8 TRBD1 TGTGCCAGTTTGAACTACGGAGTGGCAGGGGGATTTGGCACCGGGGAGCTGTTTTTT CASLNYGVAGGFGTGELFF
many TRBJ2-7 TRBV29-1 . TGCAGCGCCCAGACAGTCACCTACGAGCAGTACTTC CSAQTVTYEQYF
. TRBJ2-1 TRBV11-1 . TGTGCCAGCAGCTTCGGGACTGCTGGCTCACCCCTCTACAATGAGCAGTTCTTC CASSFGTAGSPLYNEQFF
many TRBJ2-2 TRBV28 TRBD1 TGTGCCAGCAGTAGAGGGGGCAACACCGGGGAGCTGTTTTTT CASSRGGNTGELFF
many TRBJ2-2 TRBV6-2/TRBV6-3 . TGTGCCAGCAGTCTAGGGCCCTCACGGGACACCGGGGAGCTGTTTTTT CASSLGPSRDTGELFF
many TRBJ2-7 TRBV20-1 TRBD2 TGCAGTGCAGATCCAACTAGCGGAGTTTCCTACGAGCAGTACTTC CSADPTSGVSYEQYF
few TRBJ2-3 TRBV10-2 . TGCGCCAGCAGCGAGTTTCCAAGGGAGCGTGGCACAGATACGCAGTATTTT CASSEFPRERGTDTQYF
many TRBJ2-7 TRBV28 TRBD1 TGTGCCAGCAGTTTGGACAGGGGCGCCTCGTACGAGCAGTACTTC CASSLDRGASYEQYF
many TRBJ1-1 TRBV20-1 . TGCAGTGCCCTCGGTAGGGAAGGGATGAACACTGAAGCTTTCTTT CSALGREGMNTEAFF
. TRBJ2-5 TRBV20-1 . TGCAGTGCTAGAGATTTGAAGACCCAGTACTTC CSARDLKTQYF
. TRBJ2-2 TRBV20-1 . TGCAGTGCTAGGCTCGACAGGAGGCCGAACACCGGGGAGCTGTTTTTT CSARLDRRPNTGELFF
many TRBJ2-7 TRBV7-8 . TGTGCCAGCAGCTTATGGGATTGGTACGAGCAGTACTTC CASSLWDWYEQYF
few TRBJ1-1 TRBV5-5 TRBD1 TGTGCCAGCAGCATCGGGACAGACAGAGGGACTGAAGCTTTCTTT CASSIGTDRGTEAFF